Below, 10 T cell receptor beta chains from the same sample are listed, as sequenced in a study of cytomegalovirus exposure and HLA in healthy donors. The primer mix had 60 Vbeta and 13 Jbeta primers. Only in-frame clones appear in the TCRdb table, and some are missing; sequencing was by immunoSEQ multiplex PCR. The table records approximately 170,000 clones, less than 85% of them present only once. Sequenced material: PBMCs. The receptors here all came from a man in his thirties or forties in good health and CMV-seropositive.

The V call is TRBV18, the J call TRBJ1-6, with a tentative D call TRBD1 (6 bases). Germline CDR1 is KGHSH and CDR2 is LQKENI. This CDR3 comprises 15 residues. The germline V and J ends were trimmed by 3 bases and 6 bases, with 12 bases remaining between them. CDR3 protein: CASSPRDTTNSPLHF. The CDR3, as DNA: TGTGCCAGCTCACCTCGGGACACCACTAATTCACCCCTCCACTTT.

CDR3 region: CASSLGTTGYTF. The CDR3 nucleotides read TGTGCCAGCAGCTTGGGGACTACTGGCTACACCTTC. This chain links TRBV5-6 with TRBJ1-2; no firm D call. V was pared by 0 bases and J by 7 bases, with 7 bases between. This CDR3 comprises 12 residues. Germline values: CDR1 SGHDT, CDR2 YYEEEE.

Written as DNA, the CDR3 is TGCGCCAGCAGCTTTACAGGGGAAACTGAAGCTTTCTTT. It translates to CASSFTGETEAFF. The rearrangement joins TRBV5-1 to TRBJ1-1; TRBD1 agrees at 7 bases. The CDR3 has 13 amino acids. V lost 2 bases, J lost 5 bases, and 3 bases stayed unmatched. Germline V lookup: CDR1 SGHRS, CDR2 YFSETQ. Combining the CDR3 with reference TRBV5-1 and TRBJ1-1 gives the whole variable domain KAGVTQTPRYLIKTRGQQVTLSCSPISGHRSVSWYQQTPGQGLQFLFEYFSETQRNKGNFPGRFSGRQFSNSRSEMNVSTLELGDSALYLCASSFTGETEAFFGQGTRLTVV.

The chain uses TRBV5-4 and TRBJ2-3; 9 nucleotides match TRBD2. This CDR3 is 17 amino acids long. Trimming took 4 bases from V and 3 from J; bases not matched to a gene: 12. Germline values: CDR1 SGHNT, CDR2 YYREEE (reference sequence). CDR3 loop: CASSPPRGSGGTDTQYF. As DNA, the CDR3 is TGTGCCAGCAGCCCTCCCAGGGGTAGCGGGGGAACAGATACGCAGTATTTT.

This chain joins TRBV6-6 and TRBJ2-7, with D maybe TRBD1 (6 bases). The germline V gene has CDR1 MNHNY and CDR2 SVGAGI (reference sequence). The CDR3 extends over 15 amino acids. V was pared by 0 bases and J by 2 bases, with 11 bases between. CDR3 amino acids: CASSYSFRGPYEQYF. The CDR3 region has the DNA TGTGCCAGCAGTTACTCGTTCAGGGGCCCCTACGAGCAGTACTTC.

The chain is built from TRBV18 and TRBJ2-2, with D perhaps matching TRBD1 (5 bases). The germline CDR1 and CDR2 sequences are KGHSH and LQKENI. This CDR3 has 13 amino acids. Trimming left V 3 bases short and J 5 bases short, with 7 bases between. The CDR3 DNA sequence: TGTGCCAGCTCACCCAGGGATACCGGGGAGCTGTTTTTT. Its protein is CASSPRDTGELFF.

The chain recombines TRBV6-1 with TRBJ1-2, with D possibly TRBD1 on 6 matching bases. CDR1 and CDR2 from the germline V gene are MNHNS and SASEGT. V was pared by 6 bases and J by 4 bases, with 15 bases between. The CDR3 extends over 14 amino acids. The CDR3 loop reads CASRGQGRTYGYTF. The CDR3 nucleotides read TGTGCCAGCAGAGGTCAGGGGCGCACCTATGGCTACACCTTC.

The chain is built from TRBV15 and TRBJ2-1; 7 bases match TRBD1. This CDR3 contains 16 residues. J lost 8 bases, V lost 0 bases, and 10 bases had no gene match. Germline V gene sequence: CDR1 LNHNV, CDR2 YYDKDF (reference sequence). CDR3 amino acids: CATSRDGSTTGDEQFF. The CDR3 DNA follows: TGTGCCACCAGCAGAGATGGGAGTACCACAGGGGATGAGCAGTTCTTC.

This chain uses TRBV30 with TRBJ1-3; D is unresolved. CDR3 size: 13 residues. CDR1 and CDR2 from the germline V gene are GTSNPN and SVGIG (reference sequence). The CDR3 protein is CAREPSVGNTIYF. The CDR3 DNA is TGTGCGAGGGAGCCGTCTGTTGGAAACACCATATATTTT.

This chain links TRBV9 with TRBJ2-3; a possible D gene is TRBD1 (6 bases). This CDR3 has 12 amino acids. V was trimmed by 0 bases and J by 14 bases, leaving 13 bases between them. The germline V gene has CDR1 SGDLS and CDR2 YYNGEE. DNA of the CDR3: TGTGCCAGCAGCGTAGGGACAGACTTACCGTATTTT. It is translated as CASSVGTDLPYF.